Shown below are 17 T cell receptor beta chains from a single sample sequenced in a study of CD8+ T cells in alopecia areata. RNA extraction and reverse transcription yielded cDNA as sequencing template. Clones were read by immunoSEQ multiplex PCR, and TCRdb kept only the in-frame ones, dropping some. Seen here are tens of thousands of clones, 45% to 60% observed once, and the top ten hold almost 40%. Sequences were obtained from NKG2D-high CD8+ T cells sorted from blood. These receptors came from a human donor with alopecia areata.

This clone turned up a few times. This chain connects TRBV2 to TRBJ2-1, with D uncertain. V was shortened by 5 bases and J by 0 bases, with 17 bases between the two germline ends. CDR1 and CDR2 (germline): SNHLY, FYNNEI. This CDR3 is built from 17 residues. The CDR3: CASSKMYRPSSYNEQFF. For the CDR3, the DNA is TGTGCCAGCAGTAAGATGTATAGGCCTAGCTCCTACAATGAGCAGTTCTTC.

This clone was counted between two and nine times. The V and J genes are TRBV4-2 and TRBJ1-6; D unclear. The germline V and J ends were trimmed by 4 bases and 4 bases, with 14 bases remaining between them. This CDR3 has 16 residues. Germline V gene sequence: CDR1 LGHNA, CDR2 YNFKEQ. The CDR3 sequence: CASSPPRQVYNSPLHF. The CDR3 bases are TGTGCCAGCAGCCCACCCCGACAAGTTTATAATTCACCCCTCCACTTT.

In its sample, this clone was seen a few times. The chain has TRBV7-9 and TRBJ2-7; 7 positions agree with TRBD2. CDR1 is SEHNR and CDR2 is FQNEAQ in the germline V gene (reference sequence). The CDR3 is 17 residues long. V lost 5 bases to trimming and J lost 5 bases; unmatched junction nucleotides: 18. The CDR3 loop is CASSPEGWSGGKDEQYF. The CDR3 DNA reads as TGTGCCAGCAGCCCAGAAGGATGGTCGGGAGGCAAGGACGAGCAGTACTTC.

The rearrangement joins TRBV4-1 to TRBJ2-3, with 7 bases that match TRBD1. Germline V lookup: CDR1 MGHRA, CDR2 YSYEKL. V gave up 10 bases and J gave up 2 bases; unmatched junction bases: 6. This CDR3 comprises 13 residues. This CDR3 is CAIQGESTDTQYF. CDR3 bases: TGCGCCATTCAGGGGGAGTCCACAGATACGCAGTATTTT.

This rearrangement joins TRBV4-3 to TRBJ2-5; D is possibly TRBD1 or TRBD2 (5 bases each). V lost 3 bases to trimming and J lost 11 bases, with 13 bases between them. Germline-derived CDR1 and CDR2 are LGHNA and YSLEER. CDR3 length equals 12 residues. CDR3 sequence (DNA): TGCGCCAGCAGCCATGGATCGGGACCACAGTACTTC. Its translation: CASSHGSGPQYF.

The chain uses TRBV7-9 and TRBJ2-5; 9 nucleotides agree with TRBD2. V gave up 0 bases and J gave up 9 bases; unmatched junction bases: 8. The CDR3 consists of 15 residues. The V gene's germline CDR1 is SEHNR and CDR2 FQNEAQ (reference sequence). CDR3: CASSLASGGRVPQYF. The CDR3 DNA is TGTGCCAGCAGCTTAGCGTCTGGCGGGAGGGTCCCCCAGTACTTC.

The chain carries TRBV13 and TRBJ2-6; TRBD1 matches 7 bases. The V gene's germline CDR1 is PRHDT and CDR2 FYEKMQ (reference sequence). The J segment lost 6 bases and the V segment lost 5 bases, leaving 10 bases of the junction unmatched. This CDR3 has 16 residues. The CDR3 nucleotides read TGTGCCAGCAGCACGAGACAGGGTCTTGTGGCCAACGTCCTGACTTTC. Protein sequence: CASSTRQGLVANVLTF.

The CDR3 coding sequence is TGCGCCAGCAGCTTGAGTGGGGGAAGCACTGAAGCTTTCTTT. This codes for CASSLSGGSTEAFF. The chain recombines TRBV5-1 with TRBJ1-1; possible D gene TRBD1, 5 bases. The CDR3 sequence is 14 residues long. The V gene lost 1 base and the J gene lost 4 bases, with 11 bases spanning the gap. From germline, CDR1 is SGHRS and CDR2 YFSETQ. Using reference TRBV5-1 and TRBJ1-1 for the parts outside the CDR3, the full variable domain is KAGVTQTPRYLIKTRGQQVTLSCSPISGHRSVSWYQQTPGQGLQFLFEYFSETQRNKGNFPGRFSGRQFSNSRSEMNVSTLELGDSALYLCASSLSGGSTEAFFGQGTRLTVV.

The chain employs TRBV28 and TRBJ2-7, with D tentatively TRBD1 or TRBD2 (6 bases each). Trimming removed 4 bases from V and 7 bases from J, with 14 bases in between. CDR1 and CDR2 from the germline V gene are MDHEN and SYDVKM. The CDR3 spans 13 residues. The CDR3 sequence is CASSSYEGGEQYF. The CDR3 nucleotides read TGTGCCAGCAGTTCCTACGAGGGGGGTGAGCAGTACTTC. The complete variable domain, with remaining parts taken from reference TRBV28 and TRBJ2-7, reads DVKVTQSSRYLVKRTGEKVFLECVQDMDHENMFWYRQDPGLGLRLIYFSYDVKMKEKGDIPEGYSVSREKKERFSLILESASTNQTSMYLCASSSYEGGEQYFGPGTRLTVT.

This chain connects TRBV9 to TRBJ2-1; 8 bases agree with TRBD1. Per germline, CDR1 SGDLS and CDR2 YYNGEE. V was clipped by 3 bases and J by 6 bases; unmatched bases: 11. The CDR3 loop spans 16 amino acids. CDR3 DNA sequence: TGTGCCAGCAGCGCAAGACAGGGGTCCTCTGCCAATGAGCAGTTCTTC. This sequence encodes CASSARQGSSANEQFF.

V and J are TRBV27 and TRBJ2-5, with no clear D. From germline, CDR1 is MNHEY and CDR2 SMNVEV (reference sequence). This CDR3 is built from 13 residues. V shed 7 bases and J shed 2 bases, with 11 bases lying between them. The CDR3 reads CASNKAGQETQYF. DNA for the CDR3: TGTGCCAGCAATAAGGCAGGACAAGAGACCCAGTACTTC.

This clone has just a few counts. The chain links TRBV7-9 to TRBJ2-5; D gene unclear. CDR1 is SEHNR and CDR2 is FQNEAQ in the germline V gene (reference sequence). Trimming took off 0 bases at V and 5 bases at J, with 7 bases between the two ends. This CDR3 comprises 13 residues. The CDR3 protein is CASSLAHGETQYF. In DNA form, the CDR3 reads TGTGCCAGCAGCTTAGCGCATGGGGAGACCCAGTACTTC.

This clone has a handful of counts. The chain combines TRBV30 with TRBJ2-1; unclear D gene. The CDR3 runs 15 residues. Deletions cut 4 bases from V and 2 bases from J, with 15 bases between. Germline loops: CDR1 GTSNPN, CDR2 SVGIG (reference sequence). CDR3 residues: CAWTFGGSPYNEQFF. The CDR3 DNA reads TGTGCCTGGACGTTCGGCGGATCCCCCTACAATGAGCAGTTCTTC.

This clone was recorded a few times. The chain recombines TRBV14 with TRBJ1-2, with no clear D. Germline values: CDR1 SGHDN, CDR2 FVKESK. The V gene lost 6 bases and the J gene lost 8 bases, with 22 bases spanning the gap. This CDR3 contains 15 residues. DNA of the CDR3: TGTGCCAGCAGTCCCACCTACGGACCTCGCGCGGGCTACACCTTC. It specifies CASSPTYGPRAGYTF.

This sequence joins TRBV7-6 and TRBJ2-7, with no clear D. Germline V gene sequence: CDR1 SGHVS, CDR2 FNYEAQ. Deletions cut 5 bases from V and 3 bases from J, with 8 bases between. The CDR3 is 12 residues long. CDR3 in amino acids: CASSDTVYEQYF. As DNA, the CDR3 is TGTGCCAGCAGCGACACTGTCTACGAGCAGTACTTC.

The genes are TRBV4-1 and TRBJ2-4; 12 bases align to TRBD2. The CDR3 runs 18 residues. Germline CDR1 is MGHRA and CDR2 is YSYEKL. V lost 4 bases and J lost 0; bases outside the gene matches: 7. The CDR3 region is CASSPTGLAGTAKNIQYF. DNA for the CDR3: TGCGCCAGCAGCCCTACTGGACTAGCGGGGACAGCCAAAAACATTCAGTACTTC.

This clone was observed a handful of times. The chain carries TRBV7-6 and TRBJ2-7, with D unresolved. The CDR3 extends over 15 amino acids. Germline V gene lookup returns CDR1 SGHVS and CDR2 FNYEAQ. Deletions cut 1 base from V and 4 bases from J, with 14 bases between. CDR3 amino acids: CASSLDDSWLYEQYF. The CDR3 DNA sequence: TGTGCCAGCAGCTTAGATGACTCATGGCTTTACGAGCAGTACTTC.